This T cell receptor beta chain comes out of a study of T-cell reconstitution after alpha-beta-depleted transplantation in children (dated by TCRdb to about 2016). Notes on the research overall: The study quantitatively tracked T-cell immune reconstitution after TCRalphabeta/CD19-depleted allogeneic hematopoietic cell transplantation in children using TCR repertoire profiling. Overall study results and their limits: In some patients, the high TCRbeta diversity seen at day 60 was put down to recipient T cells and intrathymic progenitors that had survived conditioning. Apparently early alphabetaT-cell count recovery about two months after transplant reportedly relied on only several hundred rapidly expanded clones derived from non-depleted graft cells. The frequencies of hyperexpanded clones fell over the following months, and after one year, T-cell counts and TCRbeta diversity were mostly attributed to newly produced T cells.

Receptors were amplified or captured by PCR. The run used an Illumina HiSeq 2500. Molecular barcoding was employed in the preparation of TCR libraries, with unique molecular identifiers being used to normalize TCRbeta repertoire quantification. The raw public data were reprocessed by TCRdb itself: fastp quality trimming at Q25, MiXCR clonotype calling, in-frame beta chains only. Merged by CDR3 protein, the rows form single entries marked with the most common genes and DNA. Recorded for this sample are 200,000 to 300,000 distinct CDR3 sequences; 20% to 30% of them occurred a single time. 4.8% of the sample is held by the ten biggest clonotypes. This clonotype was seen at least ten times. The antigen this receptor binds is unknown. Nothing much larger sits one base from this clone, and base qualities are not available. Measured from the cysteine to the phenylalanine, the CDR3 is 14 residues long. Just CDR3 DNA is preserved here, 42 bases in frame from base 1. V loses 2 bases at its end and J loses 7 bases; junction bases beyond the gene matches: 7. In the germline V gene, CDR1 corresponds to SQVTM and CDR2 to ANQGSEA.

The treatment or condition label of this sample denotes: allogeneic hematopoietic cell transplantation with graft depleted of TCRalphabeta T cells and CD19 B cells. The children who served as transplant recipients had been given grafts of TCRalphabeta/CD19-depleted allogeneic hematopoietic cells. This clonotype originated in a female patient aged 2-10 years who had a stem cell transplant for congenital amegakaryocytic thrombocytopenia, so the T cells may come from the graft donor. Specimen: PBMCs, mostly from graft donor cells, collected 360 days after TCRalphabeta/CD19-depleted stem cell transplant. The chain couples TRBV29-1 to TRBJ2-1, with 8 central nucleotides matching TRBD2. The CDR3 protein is CSVEPGRAGNEQFF. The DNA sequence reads TGCAGCGTTGAACCCGGGAGGGCGGGGAATGAGCAGTTCTTC.